The 17 T cell receptor beta chains listed next were all sequenced from one sample in a study of T cell clonality in common variable immunodeficiency. General study findings and limits: Reportedly, TCR beta sequences from common variable immunodeficiency showed fewer deletions and N-nucleotide insertions.

No antigen is known for these receptors. Method: immunoSEQ multiplex PCR; TCRdb's copy keeps in-frame clones and lacks some. Found here are tens of thousands of clones, no singletons; the ten largest cover about 6%. Sequenced sample: peripheral blood mononuclear cells. These receptor sequences come from a human donor with common variable immunodeficiency.

This clone has a count of ten or more. Coverage ceases 3 residues before the CDR3 finishes, and the germline J gene fills in the end. This chain uses TRBV7-2 with TRBJ2-3; D is uncertain. The germline V gene encodes CDR1 SGHTA and CDR2 FQGNSA. V shed 5 bases and J shed 4 bases, with 4 bases lying between them. The CDR3 contains 11 residues. The DNA read from the CDR3 is TGTGCCAGCAGCCGTGCAGATACG. This translates into CASSRADT. The entire CDR3 is CASSRADTQYF.

The sample holds many counts of this clone. From the germline J gene comes the end of the CDR3, since the read stops 3 residues before it. Within the sample, other DNA sequences also encode this same CDR3. The chain links TRBV5-1 to TRBJ1-1; 8 positions agree with TRBD1. The V and J ends lost 4 bases and 1 base, in that order; junction bases with no gene match: 6. The germline V gene encodes CDR1 SGHRS and CDR2 YFSETQ. The CDR3 totals 15 residues. The CDR3 loop reads CASSGGQGWNTEAFF. CDR3 bases read: TGCGCCAGCAGCGGCGGACAGGGCTGGAACACTGAA. Full variable domain (rest looked up from reference TRBV5-1 and TRBJ1-1): KAGVTQTPRYLIKTRGQQVTLSCSPISGHRSVSWYQQTPGQGLQFLFEYFSETQRNKGNFPGRFSGRQFSNSRSEMNVSTLELGDSALYLCASSGGQGWNTEAFFGQGTRLTVV.

On this clone itself: The read gets to within 3 residues of the CDR3 end, and the germline J gene fills in the rest. The chain links TRBV18 to TRBJ2-5, with 7 nucleotides matching TRBD1. The CDR3 length is 13 residues. The V and J ends lost 4 bases and 4 bases, in that order; junction bases with no gene match: 3. The germline V gene has CDR1 KGHSH and CDR2 LQKENI. CDR3 protein: CASSLRDRETQYF. The part of the CDR3 DNA that was read is TGTGCCAGCTCACTCCGGGACAGAGAGACC.

This clone was seen more than once but under ten times. The CDR3 bases that were read are TGTGCCAGCAGCTTACGGACAGGGGCCTTC. Translating it yields CASSLRTGAF. The CDR3 as a whole reads CASSLRTGAFYTF. The rearrangement uses TRBV7-8 and TRBJ1-2; 9 positions match TRBD1. The CDR3 goes on 3 residues after the read ends, and that part is filled in from the germline J gene. The CDR3 has 13 residues. Germline CDR1 is SGHVS and CDR2 is FQNEAQ.

This clone appeared many times. The DNA ends 3 residues before the CDR3 does, and the rest of the CDR3 is filled in from the germline J gene. This sequence joins TRBV20-1 and TRBJ2-3, with TRBD2 identical over 13 bases. CDR1 is DFQATT, CDR2 SNEGSKA, per germline (reference sequence). The V gene end was trimmed by 0 bases and the J gene end by 6 bases; junction bases not matched to a gene: 6. The CDR3 is 16 residues long. The CDR3 protein is CSARDPTSGGPDTQYF. CDR3 bases read: TGCAGTGCTAGAGATCCGACTAGCGGGGGGCCGGATACG.

This clone has ten or more counts. Here the CDR3 reads CASSLPSGANVLTF. The part of the CDR3 DNA that was read is TGTGCCAGCAGTCTCCCCTCTGGGGCCAACGTC. V gene TRBV7-2 combines with J gene TRBJ2-6, with no clear D. The read halts 3 residues ahead of the CDR3 end, with the missing end drawn from the germline J gene. The CDR3 has 14 residues. Per germline, CDR1 SGHTA and CDR2 FQGNSA. V lost 6 bases and J lost 0, with 6 bases in between.

This clone showed up just a few times. The CDR3 reads CASSEDWGTSGGAEDTQYF. The CDR3 DNA, read in part, is TGTGCCAGCAGTGAAGATTGGGGGACTAGCGGGGGGGCAGAGGATACG. The V and J genes are TRBV2 and TRBJ2-3; 16 bases fit TRBD2. The observed sequence ends 3 residues before the CDR3 terminus, with the missing tail filled in from the germline J gene. There are 19 residues in the CDR3. Germline trimming cut 1 base from V and 6 bases from J; bases unmatched to any gene: 10. The germline V gene encodes CDR1 SNHLY and CDR2 FYNNEI. The whole variable domain, filled in from reference TRBV2 and TRBJ2-3, reads EPEVTQTPSHQVTQMGQEVILRCVPISNHLYFYWYRQILGQKVEFLVSFYNNEISEKSEIFDDQFSVERPDGSNFTLKIRSTKLEDSAMYFCASSEDWGTSGGAEDTQYFGPGTRLTVL.

With regard to this clone: The read stops 3 residues short of the end of the CDR3; the missing end is completed from the germline J gene. The chain couples TRBV7-2 to TRBJ2-5, with 8 positions matching TRBD1. The V and J ends lost 5 bases and 1 base, in that order; junction bases with no gene match: 3. CDR1 SGHTA and CDR2 FQGNSA come from the germline V gene. CDR3 length equals 14 residues. The CDR3 bases that were read are TGTGCCAGCAGCCGCGGGACAGGCCAAGAGACC. Its translation: CASSRGTGQET. The full CDR3 is CASSRGTGQETQYF.

This clone was seen at least ten times. From the germline J gene comes the end of the CDR3, since the read stops 3 residues before it. V and J are TRBV2 and TRBJ2-5, with TRBD2 identical over 10 bases. This CDR3 region has 15 residues. The J segment lost 5 bases and the V segment lost 2 bases, leaving 5 bases of the junction unmatched. Per germline, CDR1 SNHLY and CDR2 FYNNEI. The DNA read from the CDR3 is TGTGCCAGCAGTGAACAAGGGACTAGCGTGGAGACC. It codes for CASSEQGTSVET. The entire CDR3 protein reads CASSEQGTSVETQYF. The variable domain in full, with the rest retrieved from reference TRBV2 and TRBJ2-5, is EPEVTQTPSHQVTQMGQEVILRCVPISNHLYFYWYRQILGQKVEFLVSFYNNEISEKSEIFDDQFSVERPDGSNFTLKIRSTKLEDSAMYFCASSEQGTSVETQYFGPGTRLLVL.

In the case of this clone: The CDR3 extends 3 residues past the end of the read, so its final part is completed from the germline J gene. The genes are TRBV7-2 and TRBJ1-2; TRBD1 aligns across 7 bases. Germline loops: CDR1 SGHTA, CDR2 FQGNSA. CDR3 size: 14 residues. V lost 4 bases, J lost 3 bases, and 5 bases stayed unmatched. The covered CDR3 bases are TGTGCCAGCAGCTCCGGGACAGCTCACTATGGC. It translates to CASSSGTAHYG. The whole CDR3 sequence is CASSSGTAHYGYTF.

This clone was picked up many times. The read finishes 3 residues shy of the CDR3 end, and the germline J gene is used to complete it. V usage is TRBV12-3 or TRBV12-4 and J usage is TRBJ1-2, with D possibly matching TRBD1 (6 bases). The CDR3 covers 14 residues. The CDR3 region is CASSLRRSGDGYTF. CDR3 DNA (partial): TGTGCCAGCAGTTTAAGGCGGTCAGGGGACGGC.

By share, this clone ranks as medium-sized. The read falls 3 residues short of the CDR3 end, and the missing part is taken from the germline J gene. J is TRBJ2-1 and V is TRBV12-3 or TRBV12-4; 9 bases are a match to TRBD2. This CDR3 spans 14 amino acids. The J segment lost 7 bases and the V segment lost 6 bases, leaving 7 bases of the junction unmatched. CDR3 region: CASRGGGAGNEQFF. The CDR3 bases that were read are TGTGCCAGCAGGGGCGGGGGGGCCGGGAATGAG.

Remarks on this clone: The read ends 3 residues shy of where the CDR3 ends; the end is completed using the germline J gene. This sequence joins TRBV5-6 and TRBJ2-1; perhaps TRBD1 as D (6 bases). Germline loops: CDR1 SGHDT, CDR2 YYEEEE. CDR3 length equals 13 residues. V shed 3 bases and J shed 6 bases, with 10 bases lying between them. CDR3 DNA, as far as it was read: TGTGCCAGCAGCTCGACAGGAGGCAATGAG. Protein: CASSSTGGNE. The CDR3 as a whole reads CASSSTGGNEQFF.

This clone turned up a few times. The read halts 3 residues ahead of the CDR3 end, with the missing end drawn from the germline J gene. The chain has TRBV18 and TRBJ1-1, with D maybe TRBD1 (5 bases). CDR3 length equals 14 residues. Germline CDR1 reads KGHSH; CDR2 reads LQKENI. CDR3 protein: CASSPQGSPLPAFF. The CDR3 bases that were read are TGTGCCAGCTCACCACAGGGGTCTCCACTACCC.

Ten or more counts support this clone. The CDR3 extends 3 residues past the end of the read, so its final part is completed from the germline J gene. The rearrangement links TRBV30 to TRBJ2-5, with D uncertain. This CDR3 comprises 12 residues. Germline CDR1 is GTSNPN and CDR2 is SVGIG (reference sequence). V was clipped by 4 bases and J by 5 bases, with 11 bases between them. This chain's CDR3 is CAWIQSVETQYF. The covered CDR3 bases are TGTGCCTGGATCCAGTCTGTGGAGACC.

This clone rates as medium-sized. The CDR3 end lies 3 residues beyond the end of the read and is filled in from the germline J gene. J is TRBJ2-1 and V is TRBV7-6; unclear D gene. Trimming stripped 5 bases from V and 8 bases from J, with 10 bases between. The CDR3 is 12 residues long. Germline lookup yields CDR1 SGHVS and CDR2 FNYEAQ. CDR3 region: CASSKPGYEQFF. The covered CDR3 bases are TGTGCCAGCAGCAAACCCGGGTATGAG.

This clone showed up many times. The read gets to within 3 residues of the CDR3 end, and the germline J gene fills in the rest. The chain uses TRBV2 and TRBJ1-5; D unresolved. CDR3 size: 13 residues. CDR1 and CDR2 (germline): SNHLY, FYNNEI. Trimming stripped 10 bases from V and 0 bases from J, with 10 bases between. The part of the CDR3 DNA that was read is TGTGCCACCAGCCGCGATAGCAATCAGCCC. Translated: CATSRDSNQP. The whole CDR3 protein reads CATSRDSNQPQHF.